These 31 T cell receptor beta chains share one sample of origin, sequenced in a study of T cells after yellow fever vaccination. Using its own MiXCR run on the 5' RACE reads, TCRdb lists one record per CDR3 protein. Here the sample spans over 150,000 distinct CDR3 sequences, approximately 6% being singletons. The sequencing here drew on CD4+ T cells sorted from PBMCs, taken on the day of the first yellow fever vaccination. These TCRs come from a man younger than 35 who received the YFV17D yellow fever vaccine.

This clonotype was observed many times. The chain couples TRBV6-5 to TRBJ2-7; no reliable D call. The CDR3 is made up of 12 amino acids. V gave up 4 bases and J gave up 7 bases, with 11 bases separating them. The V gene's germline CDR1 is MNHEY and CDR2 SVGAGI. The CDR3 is CASSFFPGEQYF. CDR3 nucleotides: TGTGCCAGCAGTTTCTTCCCCGGGGAGCAGTACTTC.

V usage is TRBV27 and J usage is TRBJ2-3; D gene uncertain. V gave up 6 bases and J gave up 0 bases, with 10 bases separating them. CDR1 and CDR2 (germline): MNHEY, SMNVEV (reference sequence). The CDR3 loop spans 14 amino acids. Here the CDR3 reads CASSRRPSTDTQYF. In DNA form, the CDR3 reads TGTGCCAGCAGCCGCCGTCCTAGCACAGATACGCAGTATTTT.

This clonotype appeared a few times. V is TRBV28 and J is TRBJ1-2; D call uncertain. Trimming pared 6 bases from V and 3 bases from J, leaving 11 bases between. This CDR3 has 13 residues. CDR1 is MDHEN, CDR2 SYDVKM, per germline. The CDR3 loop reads CASRHTGDYGYTF. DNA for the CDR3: TGTGCCAGCAGACACACGGGCGACTATGGCTACACCTTC.

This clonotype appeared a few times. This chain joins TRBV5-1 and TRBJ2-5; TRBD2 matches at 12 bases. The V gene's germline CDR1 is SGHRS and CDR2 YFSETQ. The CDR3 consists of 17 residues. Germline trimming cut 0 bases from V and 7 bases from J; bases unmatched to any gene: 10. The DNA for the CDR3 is TGCGCCAGCAGCTTGGGACTAGCGGGGGCGGGAGATGCGACCCAGTACTTC. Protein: CASSLGLAGAGDATQYF.

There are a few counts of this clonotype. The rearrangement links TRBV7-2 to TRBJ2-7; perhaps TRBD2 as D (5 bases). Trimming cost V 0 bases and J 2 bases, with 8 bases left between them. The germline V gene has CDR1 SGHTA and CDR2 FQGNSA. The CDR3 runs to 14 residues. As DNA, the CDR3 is TGTGCCAGCAGCTTAGCGCACGGGGCCTACGAGCAGTACTTC. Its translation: CASSLAHGAYEQYF. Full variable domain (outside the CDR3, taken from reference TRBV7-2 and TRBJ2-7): GAGVSQSPSNKVTEKGKDVELRCDPISGHTALYWYRQSLGQGLEFLIYFQGNSAPDKSGLPSDRFSAERTGGSVSTLTIQRTQQEDSAVYLCASSLAHGAYEQYFGPGTRLTVT.

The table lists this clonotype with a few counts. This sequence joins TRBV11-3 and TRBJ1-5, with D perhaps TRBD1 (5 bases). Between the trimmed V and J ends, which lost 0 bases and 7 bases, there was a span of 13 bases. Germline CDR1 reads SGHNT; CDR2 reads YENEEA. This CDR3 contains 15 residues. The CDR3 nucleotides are TGTGCCAGCAGCTTAGATTGGGCAGGGACCCAGCCCCAGCATTTT. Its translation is CASSLDWAGTQPQHF.

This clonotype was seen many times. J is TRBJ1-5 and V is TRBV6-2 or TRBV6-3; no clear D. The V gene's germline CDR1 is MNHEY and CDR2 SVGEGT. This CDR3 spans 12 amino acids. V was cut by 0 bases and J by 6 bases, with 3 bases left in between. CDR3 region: CASSYSFQPQHF. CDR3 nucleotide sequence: TGTGCCAGCAGTTACTCGTTTCAGCCCCAGCATTTT.

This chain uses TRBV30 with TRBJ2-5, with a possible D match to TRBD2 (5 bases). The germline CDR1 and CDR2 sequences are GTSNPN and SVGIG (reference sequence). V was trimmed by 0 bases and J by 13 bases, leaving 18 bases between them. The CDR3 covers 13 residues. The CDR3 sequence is CAWSVESPGNPYF. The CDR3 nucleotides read TGTGCCTGGAGTGTGGAGTCCCCCGGGAATCCGTACTTC.

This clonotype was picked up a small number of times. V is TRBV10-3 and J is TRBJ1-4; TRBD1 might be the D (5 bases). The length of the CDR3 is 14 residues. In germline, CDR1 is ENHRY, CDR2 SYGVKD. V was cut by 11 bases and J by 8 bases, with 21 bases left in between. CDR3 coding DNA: TGTGCCCTTAACAGGCGGGGGGTTTGCGAAAAACTGTTTTTT. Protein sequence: CALNRRGVCEKLFF.

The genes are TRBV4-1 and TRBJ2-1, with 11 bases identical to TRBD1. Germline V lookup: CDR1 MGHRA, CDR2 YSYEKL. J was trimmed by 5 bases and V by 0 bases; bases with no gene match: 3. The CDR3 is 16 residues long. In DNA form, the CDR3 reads TGCGCCAGCAGCCAAGAGGACAGGGGGCTTCACAATGAGCAGTTCTTC. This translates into CASSQEDRGLHNEQFF.

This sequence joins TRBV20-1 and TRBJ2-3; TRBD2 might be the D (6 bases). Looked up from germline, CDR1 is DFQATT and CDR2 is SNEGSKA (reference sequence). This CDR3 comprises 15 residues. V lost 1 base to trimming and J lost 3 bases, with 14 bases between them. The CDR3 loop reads CSARGDMGGTDTQYF. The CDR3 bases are TGCAGTGCTAGAGGCGACATGGGAGGAACAGATACGCAGTATTTT.

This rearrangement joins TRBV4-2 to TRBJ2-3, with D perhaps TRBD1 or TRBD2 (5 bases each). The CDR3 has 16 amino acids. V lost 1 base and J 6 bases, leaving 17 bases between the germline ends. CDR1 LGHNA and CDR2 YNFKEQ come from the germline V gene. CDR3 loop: CASSQGGAFDSDTQYF. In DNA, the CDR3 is TGTGCCAGCAGCCAAGGAGGGGCCTTCGATTCGGATACGCAGTATTTT.

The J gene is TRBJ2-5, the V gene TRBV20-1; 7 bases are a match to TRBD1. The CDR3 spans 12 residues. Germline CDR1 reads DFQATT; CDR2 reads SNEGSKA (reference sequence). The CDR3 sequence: CSCLPDRETQYF. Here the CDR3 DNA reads TGCAGCTGTCTCCCGGACAGGGAGACCCAGTACTTC.

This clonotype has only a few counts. CDR3 sequence reads: CSARVSGANVLTF. The CDR3 DNA sequence: TGCAGTGCTAGAGTTTCTGGGGCCAACGTCCTGACTTTC. The V call is TRBV20-1, the J call TRBJ2-6; no definite D call. Germline assignment: CDR1 DFQATT and CDR2 SNEGSKA (reference sequence). Trimming took 1 base from V and 1 from J, leaving 2 bases between them. This CDR3 contains 13 residues.

The CDR3, as DNA: TGTGCCATCGCGTCGCAGTGGGGAGGCTACACCTTC. This codes for CAIASQWGGYTF. The V gene is TRBV10-3, the J gene TRBJ1-2; D call uncertain. Germline V CDR1 and CDR2: ENHRY, SYGVKD. The CDR3 contains 12 residues. Trimming pared 8 bases from V and 8 bases from J, leaving 15 bases between.

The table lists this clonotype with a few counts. The CDR3 loop reads CASSLERFSTFF. The CDR3 DNA is TGTGCCAGCAGCTTAGAGAGGTTCTCAACTTTCTTT. V and J are TRBV7-9 and TRBJ1-1; D gene ambiguous. V was shortened by 1 base and J by 12 bases, with 12 bases between the two germline ends. Per germline, CDR1 SEHNR and CDR2 FQNEAQ (reference sequence). This CDR3 is 12 amino acids long.

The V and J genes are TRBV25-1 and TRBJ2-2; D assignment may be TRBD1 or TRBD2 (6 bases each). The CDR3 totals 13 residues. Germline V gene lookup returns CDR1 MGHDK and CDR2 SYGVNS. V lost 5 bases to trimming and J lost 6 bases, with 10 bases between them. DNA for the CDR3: TGTGCCAGCAGTAGGGGGGAGTCCGGGGAGCTGTTTTTT. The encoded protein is CASSRGESGELFF.

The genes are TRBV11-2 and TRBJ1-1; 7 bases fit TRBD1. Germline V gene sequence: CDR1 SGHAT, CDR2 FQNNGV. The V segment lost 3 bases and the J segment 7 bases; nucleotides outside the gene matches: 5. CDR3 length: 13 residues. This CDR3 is CASSFIGGNEAFF. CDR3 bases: TGTGCCAGCAGCTTCATAGGGGGCAATGAAGCTTTCTTT.

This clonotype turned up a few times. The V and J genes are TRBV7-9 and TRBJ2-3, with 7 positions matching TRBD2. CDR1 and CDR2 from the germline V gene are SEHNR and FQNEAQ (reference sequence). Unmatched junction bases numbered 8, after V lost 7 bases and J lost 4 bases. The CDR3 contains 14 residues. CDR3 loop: CASKGGDFADTQYF. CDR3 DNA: TGTGCCAGCAAGGGAGGGGATTTCGCAGATACGCAGTATTTT. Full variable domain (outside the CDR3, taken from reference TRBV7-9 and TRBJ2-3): DTGVSQNPRHKITKRGQNVTFRCDPISEHNRLYWYRQTLGQGPEFLTYFQNEAQLEKSRLLSDRFSAERPKGSFSTLEIQRTEQGDSAMYLCASKGGDFADTQYFGPGTRLTVL.

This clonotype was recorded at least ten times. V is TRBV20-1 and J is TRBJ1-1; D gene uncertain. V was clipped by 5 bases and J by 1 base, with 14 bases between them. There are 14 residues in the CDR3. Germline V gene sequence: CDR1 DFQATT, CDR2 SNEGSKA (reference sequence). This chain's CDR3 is CSAFNGVTNTEAFF. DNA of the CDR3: TGCAGTGCTTTTAATGGGGTCACGAACACTGAAGCTTTCTTT.

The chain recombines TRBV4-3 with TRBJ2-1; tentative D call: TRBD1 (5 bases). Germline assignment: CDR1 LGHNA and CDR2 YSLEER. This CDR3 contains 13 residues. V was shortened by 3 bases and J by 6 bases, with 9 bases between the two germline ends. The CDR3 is CASSQGRVNEQFF. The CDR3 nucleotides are TGCGCCAGCAGCCAGGGCAGGGTCAATGAGCAGTTCTTC.

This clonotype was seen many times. CDR3 nucleotides: TGTGCCAGCAGCCGGGGGACAGGACGGACCGGGGAGCTGTTTTTT. Amino acids: CASSRGTGRTGELFF. V and J are TRBV14 and TRBJ2-2; 8 bases map to TRBD1. This CDR3 region has 15 residues. Germline CDR1 reads SGHDN; CDR2 reads FVKESK. The V gene end was trimmed by 4 bases and the J gene end by 5 bases; junction bases not matched to a gene: 6.

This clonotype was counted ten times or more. This CDR3 reads CSARTGPYNEQFF. CDR3 bases: TGCAGTGCCAGGACAGGCCCCTACAATGAGCAGTTCTTC. V usage is TRBV20-1 and J usage is TRBJ2-1; TRBD1 aligns across 7 bases. Germline-derived CDR1 and CDR2 are DFQATT and SNEGSKA (reference sequence). This CDR3 has 13 amino acids. After removal of 6 bases from V and 2 bases from J, the junction contained 4 bases not matched to a gene.

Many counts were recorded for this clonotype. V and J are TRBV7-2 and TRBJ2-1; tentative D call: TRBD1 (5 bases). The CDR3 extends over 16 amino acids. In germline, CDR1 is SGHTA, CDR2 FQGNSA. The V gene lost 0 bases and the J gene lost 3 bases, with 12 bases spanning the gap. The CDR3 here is CASSLAPNRIYNEQFF. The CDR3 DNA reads TGTGCCAGCAGCTTAGCGCCTAACAGGATCTACAATGAGCAGTTCTTC.

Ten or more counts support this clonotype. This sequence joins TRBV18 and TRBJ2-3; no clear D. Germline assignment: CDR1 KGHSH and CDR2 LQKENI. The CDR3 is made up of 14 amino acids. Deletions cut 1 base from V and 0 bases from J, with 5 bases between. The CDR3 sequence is CASSPLQSTDTQYF. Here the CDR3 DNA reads TGTGCCAGCTCACCACTCCAGAGCACAGATACGCAGTATTTT.

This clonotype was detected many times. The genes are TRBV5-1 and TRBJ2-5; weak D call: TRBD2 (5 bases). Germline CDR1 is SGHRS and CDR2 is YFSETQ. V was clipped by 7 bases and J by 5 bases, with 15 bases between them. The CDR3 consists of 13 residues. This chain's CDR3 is CASLADGMETQYF. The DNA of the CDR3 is TGCGCCAGCTTGGCGGACGGGATGGAGACCCAGTACTTC.

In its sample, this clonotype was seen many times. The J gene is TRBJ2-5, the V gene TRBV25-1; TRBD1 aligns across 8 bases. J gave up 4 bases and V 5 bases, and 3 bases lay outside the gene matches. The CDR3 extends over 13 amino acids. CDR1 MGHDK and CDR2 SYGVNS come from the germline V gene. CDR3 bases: TGTGCCAGCAGTCAGGGGGCCGTAGAGACCCAGTACTTC. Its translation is CASSQGAVETQYF.

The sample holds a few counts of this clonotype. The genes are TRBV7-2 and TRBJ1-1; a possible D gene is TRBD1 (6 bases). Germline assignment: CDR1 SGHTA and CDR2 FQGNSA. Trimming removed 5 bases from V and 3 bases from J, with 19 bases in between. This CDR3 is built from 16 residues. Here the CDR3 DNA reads TGTGCCAGCAGCCCTGCAGGGGATTATCGGTACACTGAAGCTTTCTTT. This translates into CASSPAGDYRYTEAFF.

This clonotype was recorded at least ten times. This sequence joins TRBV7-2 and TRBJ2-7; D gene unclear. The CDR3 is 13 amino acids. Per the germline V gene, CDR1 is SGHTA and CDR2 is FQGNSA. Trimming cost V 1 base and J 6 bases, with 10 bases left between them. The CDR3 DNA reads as TGTGCCAGCAGCTTAGTGGTAGGCCTCGAGCAGTACTTC. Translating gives CASSLVVGLEQYF.

CDR3 nucleotide sequence: TGTGCCAGCAGCCAAGCCGGGACACACTTCAATGAGCAGTTCTTC. This translates into CASSQAGTHFNEQFF. The V call is TRBV7-2, the J call TRBJ2-1, with a tentative D call TRBD1 (6 bases). Looked up from germline, CDR1 is SGHTA and CDR2 is FQGNSA. The V end lost 5 bases, the J end lost 6 bases, and 17 bases lay between the germline ends. CDR3 length: 15 amino acids.

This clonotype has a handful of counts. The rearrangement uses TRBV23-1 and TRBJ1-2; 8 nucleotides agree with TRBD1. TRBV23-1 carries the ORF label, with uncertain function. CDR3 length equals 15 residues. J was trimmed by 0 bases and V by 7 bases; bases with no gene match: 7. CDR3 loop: CASKDRTGPNYGYTF. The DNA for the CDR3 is TGCGCCAGCAAAGATCGGACAGGGCCTAACTATGGCTACACCTTC.